These 23 T cell receptor beta chains came from one sample sequenced in a study of blood T cell repertoires in COVID-19. Assay: immunoSEQ multiplex PCR; the TCRdb copy retains only in-frame clones and omits some. The data show some 140,000 clones, roughly four fifths seen once. Material for sequencing was peripheral blood. All receptors derive from a woman older than 75 with acute or convalescent COVID-19.

The V and J genes are TRBV6-6 and TRBJ2-1; 10 bases agree with TRBD1. Germline V gene data show CDR1 as MNHNY and CDR2 as SVGAGI (reference sequence). This CDR3 is built from 16 residues. The V segment lost 5 bases and the J segment 4 bases; nucleotides outside the gene matches: 8. The CDR3 bases are TGTGCCAGCAGTCTCCAAGACAGGGGGCGTTACAATGAGCAGTTCTTC. It specifies CASSLQDRGRYNEQFF.

The chain combines TRBV14 with TRBJ2-7; 7 bases agree with TRBD1. Per germline, CDR1 SGHDN and CDR2 FVKESK. The CDR3 runs to 15 residues. V gave up 3 bases and J gave up 5 bases; unmatched junction bases: 10. The CDR3 DNA follows: TGTGCCAGCAGCCACCTCCCCGGGACAGTGAACGAGCAGTACTTC. Translated, it gives CASSHLPGTVNEQYF.

The V call is TRBV5-1, the J call TRBJ2-3, with D possibly matching TRBD1 (5 bases). The CDR3 length is 14 residues. V lost 5 bases and J 2 bases, leaving 12 bases between the germline ends. The germline gives CDR1 SGHRS, CDR2 YFSETQ. In DNA, the CDR3 is TGCGCCAGCAGACCGGACATAAACACAGATACGCAGTATTTT. Amino acid sequence: CASRPDINTDTQYF.

This rearrangement joins TRBV7-8 to TRBJ2-7; D gene unclear. V was shortened by 1 base and J by 3 bases, with 13 bases between the two germline ends. The CDR3 has 15 residues. Germline V gives CDR1 SGHVS, CDR2 FQNEAQ. This CDR3 reads CASSLERIKLYEQYF. The CDR3 nucleotides are TGTGCCAGCAGCTTAGAGAGGATCAAACTCTACGAGCAGTACTTC.

The genes are TRBV27 and TRBJ1-4; no clear D. CDR3 length equals 13 residues. V was pared by 4 bases and J by 0 bases, with 3 bases between. Germline CDR1 and CDR2: MNHEY and SMNVEV (reference sequence). The CDR3: CASSSATNEKLFF. The CDR3 DNA sequence: TGTGCCAGCAGTTCTGCAACTAATGAAAAACTGTTTTTT.

The chain combines TRBV5-1 with TRBJ1-4; perhaps TRBD1 as D (6 bases). There are 15 residues in the CDR3. V was trimmed by 1 base and J by 4 bases, leaving 11 bases between them. From germline, CDR1 is SGHRS and CDR2 YFSETQ. This CDR3 is CASSLQGPINEKLFF. The DNA of the CDR3 is TGCGCCAGCAGCTTGCAGGGGCCTATTAATGAAAAACTGTTTTTT.

The rearrangement joins TRBV5-6 to TRBJ2-4, with 10 bases aligning to TRBD1. There are 15 residues in the CDR3. Germline lookup yields CDR1 SGHDT and CDR2 YYEEEE. J gave up 5 bases and V 4 bases, and 6 bases lay outside the gene matches. In nucleotides, the CDR3 is TGTGCCAGCAGCATGACAGGGGGCGCAGAAAACATTCAGTACTTC. It specifies CASSMTGGAENIQYF.

This chain joins TRBV25-1 and TRBJ1-2; D gene ambiguous. The CDR3 spans 16 residues. The germline CDR1 and CDR2 sequences are MGHDK and SYGVNS. Trimming stripped 8 bases from V and 4 bases from J, with 23 bases between. As DNA, the CDR3 is TGTGCCAGCTTCGGATCGACACCGGGGAGGCTCTATGGCTACACCTTC. Translating gives CASFGSTPGRLYGYTF.

The rearrangement joins TRBV30 to TRBJ1-1; D is undetermined. Germline values: CDR1 GTSNPN, CDR2 SVGIG (reference sequence). The CDR3 loop spans 12 amino acids. V was trimmed by 2 bases and J by 7 bases, leaving 11 bases between them. In DNA form, the CDR3 reads TGTGCCTGGAGTCCCGGCCGCGGTGAAGCTTTCTTT. Residues: CAWSPGRGEAFF.

The V and J genes are TRBV9 and TRBJ1-1; a possible D gene is TRBD1 (5 bases). Trimming took off 3 bases at V and 10 bases at J, with 19 bases between the two ends. Per germline, CDR1 SGDLS and CDR2 YYNGEE. The CDR3 consists of 14 residues. The CDR3 DNA reads TGTGCCAGCAGCGATCAACCCTCCGGGGGTCGAGCTTTCTTT. Encoded protein: CASSDQPSGGRAFF.

DNA of the CDR3: TGTGCCACCAGCAATCCGACAGGGCAGCGTGGCTACACCTTC. As protein: CATSNPTGQRGYTF. The chain carries TRBV15 and TRBJ1-2; 7 nucleotides line up with TRBD1. V was pared by 4 bases and J by 7 bases, with 9 bases of the junction left unmatched. Per germline, CDR1 LNHNV and CDR2 YYDKDF (reference sequence). The CDR3 contains 14 residues. The full variable domain, rest sourced from reference TRBV15 and TRBJ1-2, is DAMVIQNPRYQVTQFGKPVTLSCSQTLNHNVMYWYQQKSSQAPKLLFHYYDKDFNNEADTPDNFQSRRPNTSFCFLDIRSPGLGDTAMYLCATSNPTGQRGYTFGSGTRLTVV.

In nucleotides, the CDR3 is TGTGCCAGCTCACCACCCGGGGGTGGGAACACTGAAGCTTTCTTT. Residues: CASSPPGGGNTEAFF. The chain has TRBV18 and TRBJ1-1; weak D call: TRBD1 (5 bases). From germline, CDR1 is KGHSH and CDR2 LQKENI. This CDR3 comprises 15 residues. Trimming removed 0 bases at V and 1 base at J, with 9 bases between. Combining the CDR3 with reference TRBV18 and TRBJ1-1 gives the whole variable domain NAGVMQNPRHLVRRRGQEARLRCSPMKGHSHVYWYRQLPEEGLKFMVYLQKENIIDESGMPKERFSAEFPKEGPSILRIQQVVRGDSAAYFCASSPPGGGNTEAFFGQGTRLTVV.

The rearrangement joins TRBV5-1 to TRBJ2-1, with 11 bases that match TRBD1. The CDR3 totals 16 residues. V was clipped by 0 bases and J by 6 bases; unmatched bases: 5. Germline CDR1 SGHRS, CDR2 YFSETQ. This CDR3 is CASSLGTGTGGNEQFF. The CDR3 DNA reads as TGCGCCAGCAGCTTGGGAACCGGGACAGGGGGCAATGAGCAGTTCTTC.

The genes are TRBV2 and TRBJ2-4; TRBD1 is a possible D gene (5 bases). CDR3 length: 13 residues. V was clipped by 8 bases and J by 13 bases, with 21 bases between them. Germline V gene sequence: CDR1 SNHLY, CDR2 FYNNEI. CDR3 sequence (DNA): TGTGCCAGCGGGGCAGGCCCGGCGTCCATACAGTACTTC. Protein: CASGAGPASIQYF.

The rearrangement joins TRBV10-3 to TRBJ1-2; a weak D match, TRBD1 (5 bases). Germline CDR1 is ENHRY and CDR2 is SYGVKD. The CDR3 is 14 residues long. Trimming shortened V by 2 bases and J by 5 bases, and 12 bases separated the two germline ends. The CDR3 sequence is CAISERGGGYGYTF. The DNA of the CDR3 is TGTGCCATCAGTGAGAGGGGAGGCGGATATGGCTACACCTTC.

J is TRBJ1-6 and V is TRBV7-2; D may be TRBD1 (6 bases). The V end was cut by 1 base, the J end by 9 bases, with 13 bases between. This CDR3 region has 15 residues. Per germline, CDR1 SGHTA and CDR2 FQGNSA. CDR3: CASSLELQGSSPLHF. CDR3 nucleotides: TGTGCCAGCAGCTTAGAGTTACAGGGAAGTTCACCCCTCCACTTT.

V usage is TRBV3-1 (or the pseudogene TRBV3-2) and J usage is TRBJ1-5; the match to TRBD1 covers 10 bases. The CDR3 consists of 15 residues. The V and J ends lost 1 base and 4 bases, in that order; junction bases with no gene match: 1. From germline, CDR1 is LGHDT and CDR2 YNNKEL (reference sequence). This chain's CDR3 is CASSQAGQGNQPQHF. CDR3 coding DNA: TGTGCCAGCAGCCAAGCGGGACAGGGGAATCAGCCCCAGCATTTT.

The rearrangement uses TRBV5-8 and TRBJ2-4; D is unclear. The germline V gene encodes CDR1 SGHTS and CDR2 YDEGEE. This CDR3 region has 15 residues. Trimming left V 4 bases short and J 1 base short, with 12 bases between. DNA for the CDR3: TGTGCCAGCAGCCCTAGTACCACGGCCAAAAACATTCAGTACTTC. This sequence encodes CASSPSTTAKNIQYF.

The rearrangement uses TRBV2 and TRBJ1-5; D not resolved. CDR3 length: 14 residues. V lost 4 bases and J 4 bases, leaving 11 bases between the germline ends. Germline V lookup: CDR1 SNHLY, CDR2 FYNNEI. The CDR3, as DNA: TGTGCCAGCAGTGGCAGGTTCCGTAATCAGCCCCAGCATTTT. It codes for CASSGRFRNQPQHF.

This clone was seen only a few times. The chain is built from TRBV29-1 and TRBJ2-4; 11 nucleotides match TRBD2. There are 17 residues in the CDR3. V gave up 0 bases and J gave up 6 bases; unmatched junction bases: 10. The germline CDR1 and CDR2 sequences are SQVTM and ANQGSEA. CDR3 amino acids: CSVEDRGSGGAANIQYF. The DNA for the CDR3 is TGCAGCGTTGAAGATCGGGGTAGCGGGGGGGCGGCAAACATTCAGTACTTC.

The V gene is TRBV5-1, the J gene TRBJ2-5, with D tentatively TRBD2 (6 bases). Deletions cut 2 bases from V and 5 bases from J, with 28 bases between. Germline lookup yields CDR1 SGHRS and CDR2 YFSETQ. The CDR3 contains 19 residues. In DNA form, the CDR3 reads TGCGCCAGCAGCTTCTTTGTTTGGGATTCGGGACTTAGTGGGGAGACCCAGTACTTC. Translating it yields CASSFFVWDSGLSGETQYF.

This clone was detected only a few times. V is TRBV7-2 and J is TRBJ1-2; 8 bases match TRBD1. Trimming took 1 base from V and 2 from J; bases not matched to a gene: 0. Germline V lookup: CDR1 SGHTA, CDR2 FQGNSA. The CDR3 is made up of 14 amino acids. CDR3 protein: CASSLGQGNYGYTF. The DNA for the CDR3 is TGTGCCAGCAGCTTAGGACAGGGGAACTATGGCTACACCTTC.

The gene calls are TRBV2 and TRBJ1-2; D possibly corresponds to TRBD1 (6 bases). This CDR3 has 14 amino acids. Deletions cut 2 bases from V and 9 bases from J, with 16 bases between. CDR1 is SNHLY, CDR2 FYNNEI, per germline. CDR3 amino acids: CASSEWARGDSYTF. CDR3 coding DNA: TGTGCCAGCAGTGAATGGGCCCGAGGGGACAGCTACACCTTC.